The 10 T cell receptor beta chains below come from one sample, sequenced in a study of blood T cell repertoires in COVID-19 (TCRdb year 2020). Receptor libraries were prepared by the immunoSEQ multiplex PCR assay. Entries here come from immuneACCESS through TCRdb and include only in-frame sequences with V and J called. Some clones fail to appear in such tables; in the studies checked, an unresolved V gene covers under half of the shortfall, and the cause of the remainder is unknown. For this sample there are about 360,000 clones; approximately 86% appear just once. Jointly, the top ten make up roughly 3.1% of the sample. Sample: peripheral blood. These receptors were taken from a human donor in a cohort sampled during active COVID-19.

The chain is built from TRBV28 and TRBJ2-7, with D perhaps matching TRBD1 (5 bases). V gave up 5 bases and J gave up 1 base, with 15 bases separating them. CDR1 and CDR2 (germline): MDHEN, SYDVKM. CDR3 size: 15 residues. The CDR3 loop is CASSPFGRASYEQYF. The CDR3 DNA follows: TGTGCCAGCAGTCCCTTTGGCAGGGCTTCCTACGAGCAGTACTTC.

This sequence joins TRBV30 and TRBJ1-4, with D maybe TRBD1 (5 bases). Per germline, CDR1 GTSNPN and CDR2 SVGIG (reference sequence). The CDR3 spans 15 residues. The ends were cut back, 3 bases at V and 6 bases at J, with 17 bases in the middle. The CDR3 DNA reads TGTGCCTGGAGGGGGCTGGGAAGATCGGATGAAAAACTGTTTTTT. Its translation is CAWRGLGRSDEKLFF.

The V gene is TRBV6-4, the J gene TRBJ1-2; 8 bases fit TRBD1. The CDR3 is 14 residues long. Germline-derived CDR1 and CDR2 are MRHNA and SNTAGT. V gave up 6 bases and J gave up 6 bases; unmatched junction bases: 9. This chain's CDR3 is CASRADRAGHGYTF. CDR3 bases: TGTGCCAGCAGAGCGGACAGGGCTGGACATGGCTACACCTTC.

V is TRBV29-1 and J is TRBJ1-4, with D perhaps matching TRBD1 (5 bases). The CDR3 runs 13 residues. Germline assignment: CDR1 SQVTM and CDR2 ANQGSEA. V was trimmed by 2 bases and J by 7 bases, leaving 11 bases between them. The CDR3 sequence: CSVESGGSEKLFF. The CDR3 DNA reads TGCAGCGTTGAAAGCGGGGGGAGTGAAAAACTGTTTTTT. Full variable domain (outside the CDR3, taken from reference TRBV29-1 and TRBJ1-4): SAVISQKPSRDICQRGTSLTIQCQVDSQVTMMFWYRQQPGQSLTLIATANQGSEATYESGFVIDKFPISRPNLTFSTLTVSNMSPEDSSIYLCSVESGGSEKLFFGSGTQLSVL.

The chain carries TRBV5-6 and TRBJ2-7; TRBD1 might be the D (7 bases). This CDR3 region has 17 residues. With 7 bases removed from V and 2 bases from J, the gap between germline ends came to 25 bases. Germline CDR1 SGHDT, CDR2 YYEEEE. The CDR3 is CASRAGGKNIQTYEQYF. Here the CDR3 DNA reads TGTGCCAGCCGGGCAGGGGGGAAAAATATACAAACCTACGAGCAGTACTTC.

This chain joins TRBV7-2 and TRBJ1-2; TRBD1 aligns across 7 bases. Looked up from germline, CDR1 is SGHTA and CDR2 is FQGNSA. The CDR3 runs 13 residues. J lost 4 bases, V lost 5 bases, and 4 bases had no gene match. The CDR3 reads CASSRQGTYGYTF. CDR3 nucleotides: TGTGCCAGCAGCAGACAGGGAACCTATGGCTACACCTTC. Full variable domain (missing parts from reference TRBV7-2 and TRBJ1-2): GAGVSQSPSNKVTEKGKDVELRCDPISGHTALYWYRQSLGQGLEFLIYFQGNSAPDKSGLPSDRFSAERTGGSVSTLTIQRTQQEDSAVYLCASSRQGTYGYTFGSGTRLTVV.

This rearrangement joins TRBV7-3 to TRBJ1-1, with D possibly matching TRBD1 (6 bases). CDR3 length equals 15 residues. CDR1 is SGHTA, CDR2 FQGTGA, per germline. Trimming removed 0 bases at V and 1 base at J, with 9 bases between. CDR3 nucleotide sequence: TGTGCCAGCAGCTTAACGGGGACACCGAACACTGAAGCTTTCTTT. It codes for CASSLTGTPNTEAFF.

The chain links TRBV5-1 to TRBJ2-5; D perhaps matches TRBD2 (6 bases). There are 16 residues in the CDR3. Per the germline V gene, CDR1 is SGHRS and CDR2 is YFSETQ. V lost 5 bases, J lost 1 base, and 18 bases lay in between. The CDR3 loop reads CASSPLLGGAQETQYF. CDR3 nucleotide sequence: TGCGCCAGCAGTCCGCTCCTCGGAGGGGCCCAAGAGACCCAGTACTTC. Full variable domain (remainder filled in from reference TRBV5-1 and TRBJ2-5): KAGVTQTPRYLIKTRGQQVTLSCSPISGHRSVSWYQQTPGQGLQFLFEYFSETQRNKGNFPGRFSGRQFSNSRSEMNVSTLELGDSALYLCASSPLLGGAQETQYFGPGTRLLVL.

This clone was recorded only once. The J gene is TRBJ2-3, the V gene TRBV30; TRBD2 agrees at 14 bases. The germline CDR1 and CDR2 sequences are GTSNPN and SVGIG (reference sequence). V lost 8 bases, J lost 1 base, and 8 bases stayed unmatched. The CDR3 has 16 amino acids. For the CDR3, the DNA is TGTGCCCGCGCTCCGGGACTAGCGGGGGGCACAGATACGCAGTATTTT. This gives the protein CARAPGLAGGTDTQYF.

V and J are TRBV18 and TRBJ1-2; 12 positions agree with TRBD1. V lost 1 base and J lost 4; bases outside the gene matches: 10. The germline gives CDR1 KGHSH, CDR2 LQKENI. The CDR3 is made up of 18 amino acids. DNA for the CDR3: TGTGCCAGCTCACCACTGGGACAGGGGGCGGAATCAGGCTATGGCTACACCTTC. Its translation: CASSPLGQGAESGYGYTF.